The TCR beta chain described here comes from a study of cytomegalovirus exposure and HLA in healthy donors. Germline-derived CDR1 and CDR2 are MNHNS and SASEGT. The CDR3 totals 12 residues. V shed 8 bases, J shed 7 bases, and the junction held 5 bases outside the gene matches. The PCR ran on 60 Vbeta and 13 Jbeta primers. Assay: immunoSEQ multiplex PCR; the TCRdb copy retains only in-frame clones and omits some. This sample yields 150,000 to 200,000 clones, of which approximately 80% are seen a single time; roughly 1.1% belongs to the top ten. The clonotype originates from a woman aged 35 to 49 in good health and CMV-seronegative. Sample: PBMCs. This chain connects TRBV6-1 to TRBJ1-2; 9 bases line up with TRBD1. The CDR3, as DNA: TGTGCCAGCCCTACAGGGGGCAGTGGCTACACCTTC. Translated, it gives CASPTGGSGYTF.